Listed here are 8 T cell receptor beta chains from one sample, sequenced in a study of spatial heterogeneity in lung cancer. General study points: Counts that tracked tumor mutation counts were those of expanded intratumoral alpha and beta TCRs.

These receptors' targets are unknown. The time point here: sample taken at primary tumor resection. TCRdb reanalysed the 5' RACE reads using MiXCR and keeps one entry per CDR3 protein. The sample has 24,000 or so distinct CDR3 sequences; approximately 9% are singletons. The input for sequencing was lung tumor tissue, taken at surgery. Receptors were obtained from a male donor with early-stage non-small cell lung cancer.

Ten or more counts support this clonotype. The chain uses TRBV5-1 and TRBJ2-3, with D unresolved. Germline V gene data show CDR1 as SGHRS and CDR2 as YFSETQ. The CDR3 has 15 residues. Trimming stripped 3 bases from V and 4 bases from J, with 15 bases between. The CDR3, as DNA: TGCGCCAGCAGCTGGAGCCTCCCAGGTCCAGATACGCAGTATTTT. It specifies CASSWSLPGPDTQYF.

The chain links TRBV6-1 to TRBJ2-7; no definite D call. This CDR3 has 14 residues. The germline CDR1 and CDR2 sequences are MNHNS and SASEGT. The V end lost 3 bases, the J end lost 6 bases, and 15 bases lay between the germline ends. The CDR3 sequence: CASSEKVEVGEQYF. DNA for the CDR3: TGTGCCAGCAGTGAGAAGGTCGAGGTAGGCGAGCAGTACTTC.

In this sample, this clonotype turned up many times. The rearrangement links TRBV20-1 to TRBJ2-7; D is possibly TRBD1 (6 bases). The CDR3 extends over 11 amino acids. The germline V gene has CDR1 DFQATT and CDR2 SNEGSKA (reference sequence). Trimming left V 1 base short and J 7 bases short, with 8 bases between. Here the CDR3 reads CSARAGTEQYF. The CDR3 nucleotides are TGCAGTGCTAGAGCCGGGACAGAGCAGTACTTC.

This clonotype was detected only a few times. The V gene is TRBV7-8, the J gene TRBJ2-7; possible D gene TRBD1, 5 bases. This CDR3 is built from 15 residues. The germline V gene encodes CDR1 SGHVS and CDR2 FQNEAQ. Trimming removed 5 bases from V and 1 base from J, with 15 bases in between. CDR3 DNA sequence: TGTGCCAGCAGCCCCTGGGGCAGCCCATCCTACGAGCAGTACTTC. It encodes CASSPWGSPSYEQYF.

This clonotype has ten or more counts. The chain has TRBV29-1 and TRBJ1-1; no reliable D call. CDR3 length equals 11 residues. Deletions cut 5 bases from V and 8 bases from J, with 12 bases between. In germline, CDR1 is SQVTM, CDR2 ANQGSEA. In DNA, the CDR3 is TGCAGCGTTTCGCCCAACTTCGAAGCTTTCTTT. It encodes CSVSPNFEAFF.

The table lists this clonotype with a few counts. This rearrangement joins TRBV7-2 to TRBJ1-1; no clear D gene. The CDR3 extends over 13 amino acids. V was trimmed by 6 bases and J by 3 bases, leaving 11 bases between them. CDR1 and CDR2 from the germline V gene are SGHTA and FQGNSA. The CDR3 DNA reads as TGTGCCAGCAGGGCCGGAGGGTACACTGAAGCTTTCTTT. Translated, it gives CASRAGGYTEAFF.

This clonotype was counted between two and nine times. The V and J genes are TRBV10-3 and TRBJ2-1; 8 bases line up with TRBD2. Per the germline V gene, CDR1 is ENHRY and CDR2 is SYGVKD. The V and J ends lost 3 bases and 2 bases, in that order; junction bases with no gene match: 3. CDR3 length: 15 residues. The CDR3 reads CAISDPGGAYNEQFF. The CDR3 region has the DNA TGTGCCATCAGTGACCCCGGGGGGGCCTACAATGAGCAGTTCTTC.

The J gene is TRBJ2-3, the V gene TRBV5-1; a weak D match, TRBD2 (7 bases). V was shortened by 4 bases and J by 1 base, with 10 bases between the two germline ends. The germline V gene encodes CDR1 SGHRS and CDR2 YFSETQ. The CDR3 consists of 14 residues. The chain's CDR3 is CASSAGGRTDTQYF. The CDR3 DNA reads TGCGCCAGCAGCGCCGGGGGGCGCACAGATACGCAGTATTTT.